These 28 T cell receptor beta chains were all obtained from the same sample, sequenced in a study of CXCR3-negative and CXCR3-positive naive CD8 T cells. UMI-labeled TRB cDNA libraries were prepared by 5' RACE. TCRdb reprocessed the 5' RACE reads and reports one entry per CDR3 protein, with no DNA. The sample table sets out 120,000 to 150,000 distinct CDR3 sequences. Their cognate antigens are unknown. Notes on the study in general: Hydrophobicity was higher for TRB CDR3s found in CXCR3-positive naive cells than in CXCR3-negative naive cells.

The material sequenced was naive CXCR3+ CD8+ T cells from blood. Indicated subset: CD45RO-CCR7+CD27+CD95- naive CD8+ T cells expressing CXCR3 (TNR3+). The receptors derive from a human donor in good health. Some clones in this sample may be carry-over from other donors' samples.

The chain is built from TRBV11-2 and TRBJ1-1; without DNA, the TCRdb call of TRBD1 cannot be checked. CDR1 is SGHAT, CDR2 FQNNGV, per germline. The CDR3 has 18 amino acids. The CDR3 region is CASSFPLGGQEMNTEAFF.

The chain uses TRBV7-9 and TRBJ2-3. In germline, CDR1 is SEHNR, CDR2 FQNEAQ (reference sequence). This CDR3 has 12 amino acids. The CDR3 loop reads CASRRGTDTQYF.

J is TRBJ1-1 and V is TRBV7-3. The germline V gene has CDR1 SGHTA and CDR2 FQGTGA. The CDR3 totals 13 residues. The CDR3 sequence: CASSLLETTEAFF. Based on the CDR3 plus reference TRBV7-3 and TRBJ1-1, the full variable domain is GAGVSQTPSNKVTEKGKYVELRCDPISGHTALYWYRQSLGQGPEFLIYFQGTGAADDSGLPNDRFFAVRPEGSVSTLKIQRTERGDSAVYLCASSLLETTEAFFGQGTRLTVV.

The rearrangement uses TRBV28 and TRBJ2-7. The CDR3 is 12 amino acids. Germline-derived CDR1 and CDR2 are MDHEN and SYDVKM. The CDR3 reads CASQTASYEQYF.

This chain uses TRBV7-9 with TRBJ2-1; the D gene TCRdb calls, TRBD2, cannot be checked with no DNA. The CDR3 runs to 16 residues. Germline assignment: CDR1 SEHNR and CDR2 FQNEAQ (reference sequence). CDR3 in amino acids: CASSPTSGPSYNEQFF. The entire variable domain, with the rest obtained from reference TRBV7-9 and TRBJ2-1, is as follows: DTGVSQNPRHKITKRGQNVTFRCDPISEHNRLYWYRQTLGQGPEFLTYFQNEAQLEKSRLLSDRFSAERPKGSFSTLEIQRTEQGDSAMYLCASSPTSGPSYNEQFFGPGTRLTVL.

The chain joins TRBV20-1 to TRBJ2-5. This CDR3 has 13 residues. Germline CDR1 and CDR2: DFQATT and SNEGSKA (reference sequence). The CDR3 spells CSARQIMQETQYF.

The CDR3 spells CASSLGGPPLSEAFF. The chain is built from TRBV7-9 and TRBJ1-1. In germline, CDR1 is SEHNR, CDR2 FQNEAQ (reference sequence). The CDR3 has 15 amino acids. The full variable domain, rest sourced from reference TRBV7-9 and TRBJ1-1, is DTGVSQNPRHKITKRGQNVTFRCDPISEHNRLYWYRQTLGQGPEFLTYFQNEAQLEKSRLLSDRFSAERPKGSFSTLEIQRTEQGDSAMYLCASSLGGPPLSEAFFGQGTRLTVV.

CDR3 amino acids: CASSPTGFDNGYTF. The chain uses TRBV5-1 and TRBJ1-2. Germline lookup yields CDR1 SGHRS and CDR2 YFSETQ. This CDR3 is built from 14 residues.

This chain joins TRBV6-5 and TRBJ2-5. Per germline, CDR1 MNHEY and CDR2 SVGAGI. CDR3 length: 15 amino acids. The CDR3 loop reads CASSYSILGGETQYF.

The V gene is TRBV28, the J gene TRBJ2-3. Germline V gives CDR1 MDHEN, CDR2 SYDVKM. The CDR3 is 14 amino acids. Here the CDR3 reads CASSLEDSTDTQYF.

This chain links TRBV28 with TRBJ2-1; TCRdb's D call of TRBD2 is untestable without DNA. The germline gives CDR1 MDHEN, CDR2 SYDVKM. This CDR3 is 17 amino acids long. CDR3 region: CASRTGLAGGIYNEQFF.

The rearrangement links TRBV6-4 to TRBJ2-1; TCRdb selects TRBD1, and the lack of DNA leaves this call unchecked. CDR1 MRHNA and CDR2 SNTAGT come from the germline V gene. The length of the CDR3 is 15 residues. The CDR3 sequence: CASSVGGTGWDEQFF.

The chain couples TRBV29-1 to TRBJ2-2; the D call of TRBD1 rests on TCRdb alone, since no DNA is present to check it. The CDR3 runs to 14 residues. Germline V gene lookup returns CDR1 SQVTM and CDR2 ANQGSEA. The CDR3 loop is CSVSTGVGTGELFF.

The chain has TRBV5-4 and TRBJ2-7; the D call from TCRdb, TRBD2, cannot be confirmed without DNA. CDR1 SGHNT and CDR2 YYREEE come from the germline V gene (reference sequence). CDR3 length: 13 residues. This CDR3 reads CASSLEGPSEQYF. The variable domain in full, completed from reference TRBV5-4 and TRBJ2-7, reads ETGVTQSPTHLIKTRGQQVTLRCSSQSGHNTVSWYQQALGQGPQFIFQYYREEENGRGNFPPRFSGLQFPNYSSELNVNALELDDSALYLCASSLEGPSEQYFGPGTRLTVT.

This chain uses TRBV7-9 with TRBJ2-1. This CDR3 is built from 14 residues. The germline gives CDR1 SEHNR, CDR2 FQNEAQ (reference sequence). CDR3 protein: CASSLGYSYNEQFF.

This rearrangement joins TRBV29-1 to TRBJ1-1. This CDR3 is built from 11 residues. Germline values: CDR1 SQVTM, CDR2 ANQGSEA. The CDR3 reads CSVEQGPWAFF.

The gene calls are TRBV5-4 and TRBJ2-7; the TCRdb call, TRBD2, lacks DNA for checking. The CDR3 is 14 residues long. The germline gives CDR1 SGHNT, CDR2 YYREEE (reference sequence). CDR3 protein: CASSPNILAAEQYF. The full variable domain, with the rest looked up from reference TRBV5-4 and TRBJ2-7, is ETGVTQSPTHLIKTRGQQVTLRCSSQSGHNTVSWYQQALGQGPQFIFQYYREEENGRGNFPPRFSGLQFPNYSSELNVNALELDDSALYLCASSPNILAAEQYFGPGTRLTVT.

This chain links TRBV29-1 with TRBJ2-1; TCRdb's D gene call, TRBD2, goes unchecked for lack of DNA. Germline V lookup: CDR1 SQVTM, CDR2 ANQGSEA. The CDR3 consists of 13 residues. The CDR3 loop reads CSVEWASYNEQFF.

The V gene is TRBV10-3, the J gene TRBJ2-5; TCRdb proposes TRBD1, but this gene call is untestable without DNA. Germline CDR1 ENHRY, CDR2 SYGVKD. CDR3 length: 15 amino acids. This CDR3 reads CAISAKGALQETQYF.

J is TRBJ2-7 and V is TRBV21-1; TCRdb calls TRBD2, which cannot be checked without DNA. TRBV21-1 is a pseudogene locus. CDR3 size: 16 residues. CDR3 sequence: CASSKKGPAADREQYF.

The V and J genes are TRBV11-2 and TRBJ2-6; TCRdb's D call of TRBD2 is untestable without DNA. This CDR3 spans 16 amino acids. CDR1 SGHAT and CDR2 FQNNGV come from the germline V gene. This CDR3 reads CASSLGRAGGANVLTF. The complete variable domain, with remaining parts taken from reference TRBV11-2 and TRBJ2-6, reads EAGVAQSPRYKIIEKRQSVAFWCNPISGHATLYWYQQILGQGPKLLIQFQNNGVVDDSQLPKDRFSAERLKGVDSTLKIQPAKLEDSAVYLCASSLGRAGGANVLTFGAGSRLTVL.

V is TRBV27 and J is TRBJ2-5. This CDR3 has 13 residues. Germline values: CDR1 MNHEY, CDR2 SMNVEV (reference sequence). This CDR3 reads CASSFSGQETQYF.

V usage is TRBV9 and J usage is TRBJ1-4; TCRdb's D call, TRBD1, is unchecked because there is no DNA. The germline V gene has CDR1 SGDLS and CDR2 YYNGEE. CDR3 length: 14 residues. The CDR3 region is CASSVGAGVEKLFF.

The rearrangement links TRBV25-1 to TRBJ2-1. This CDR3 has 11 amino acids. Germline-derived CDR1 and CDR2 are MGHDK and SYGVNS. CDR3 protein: CASSLQDEQFF.

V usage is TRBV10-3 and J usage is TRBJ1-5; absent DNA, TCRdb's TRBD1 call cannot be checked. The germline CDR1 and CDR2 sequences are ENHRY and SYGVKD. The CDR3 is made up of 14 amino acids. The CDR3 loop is CAISEGTPTQPQHF.

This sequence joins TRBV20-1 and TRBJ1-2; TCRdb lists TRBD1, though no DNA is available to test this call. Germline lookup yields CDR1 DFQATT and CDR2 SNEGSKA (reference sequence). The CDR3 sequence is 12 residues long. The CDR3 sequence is CSARGQVLGYTF.

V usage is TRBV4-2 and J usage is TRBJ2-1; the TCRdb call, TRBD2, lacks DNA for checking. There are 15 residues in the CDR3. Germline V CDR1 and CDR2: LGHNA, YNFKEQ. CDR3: CASSHELAEVSEQFF.

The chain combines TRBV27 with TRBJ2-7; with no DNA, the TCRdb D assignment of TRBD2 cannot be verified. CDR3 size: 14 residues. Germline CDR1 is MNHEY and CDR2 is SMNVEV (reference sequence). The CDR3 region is CASSYDGALDEQYF.